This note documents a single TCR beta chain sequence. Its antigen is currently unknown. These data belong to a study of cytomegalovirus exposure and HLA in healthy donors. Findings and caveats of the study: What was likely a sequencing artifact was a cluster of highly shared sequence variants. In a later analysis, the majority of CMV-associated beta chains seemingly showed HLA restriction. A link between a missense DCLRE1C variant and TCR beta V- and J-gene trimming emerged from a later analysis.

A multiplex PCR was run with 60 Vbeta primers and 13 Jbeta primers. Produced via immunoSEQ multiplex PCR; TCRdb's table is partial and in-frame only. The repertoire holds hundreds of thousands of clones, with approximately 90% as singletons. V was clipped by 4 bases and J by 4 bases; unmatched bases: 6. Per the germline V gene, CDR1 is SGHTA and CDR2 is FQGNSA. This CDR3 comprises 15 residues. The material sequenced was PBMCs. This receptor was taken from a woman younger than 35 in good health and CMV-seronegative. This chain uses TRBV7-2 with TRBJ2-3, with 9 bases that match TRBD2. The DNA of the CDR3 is TGTGCCAGCAGCTATGCGGGGGGGGGTGCAGATACGCAGTATTTT. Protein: CASSYAGGGADTQYF.